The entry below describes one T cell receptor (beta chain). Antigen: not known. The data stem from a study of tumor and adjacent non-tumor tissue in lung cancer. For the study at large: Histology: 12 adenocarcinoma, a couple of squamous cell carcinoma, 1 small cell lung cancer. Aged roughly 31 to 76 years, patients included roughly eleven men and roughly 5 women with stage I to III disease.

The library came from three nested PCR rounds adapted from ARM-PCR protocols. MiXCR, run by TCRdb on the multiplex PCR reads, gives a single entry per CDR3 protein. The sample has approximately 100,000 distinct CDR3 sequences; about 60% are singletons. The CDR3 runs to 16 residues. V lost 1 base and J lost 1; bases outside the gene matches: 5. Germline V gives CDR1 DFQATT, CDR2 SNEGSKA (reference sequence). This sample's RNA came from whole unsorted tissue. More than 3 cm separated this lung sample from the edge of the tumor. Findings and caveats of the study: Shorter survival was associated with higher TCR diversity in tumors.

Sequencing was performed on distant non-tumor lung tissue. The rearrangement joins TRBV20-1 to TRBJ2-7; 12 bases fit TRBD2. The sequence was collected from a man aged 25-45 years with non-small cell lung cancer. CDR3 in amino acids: CSARGLAGDRSYEQYF. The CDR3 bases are TGCAGTGCTAGAGGACTAGCGGGAGATAGGTCCTACGAGCAGTACTTC.